This entry is about one T cell receptor (beta chain). The antigen remains undetermined. This entry is derived from a study of CD8+ T cells in alopecia areata. Specimens obtained from alopecia areata patients comprised lesional scalp punch biopsies and peripheral blood. cDNA prepared by RNA extraction and subsequent reverse transcription served as the template for sequencing. TCRdb's copy holds only in-frame clones and misses some; the assay was immunoSEQ multiplex PCR. This sample has more than 150,000 clones, with 50% to 65% found just once. Study-level points and caveats: Patients shared TCRs less clearly than mice did, possibly for HLA-related reasons. Scalp sample sequencing also detects resident alphabeta T cells of normal skin.

The CDR3 spans 14 residues. V was cut by 2 bases and J by 2 bases, with 12 bases left in between. The germline V gene encodes CDR1 GTSNPN and CDR2 SVGIG (reference sequence). Sequencing used CD8+ T cells sorted from blood, obtained at week 0. The chain uses TRBV30 and TRBJ1-1, with D hard to call. This TCR derives from a human donor with alopecia areata. The CDR3 protein is CAWSTGISNTEAFF. The CDR3 DNA reads as TGTGCCTGGAGTACCGGGATTTCAAACACTGAAGCTTTCTTT.